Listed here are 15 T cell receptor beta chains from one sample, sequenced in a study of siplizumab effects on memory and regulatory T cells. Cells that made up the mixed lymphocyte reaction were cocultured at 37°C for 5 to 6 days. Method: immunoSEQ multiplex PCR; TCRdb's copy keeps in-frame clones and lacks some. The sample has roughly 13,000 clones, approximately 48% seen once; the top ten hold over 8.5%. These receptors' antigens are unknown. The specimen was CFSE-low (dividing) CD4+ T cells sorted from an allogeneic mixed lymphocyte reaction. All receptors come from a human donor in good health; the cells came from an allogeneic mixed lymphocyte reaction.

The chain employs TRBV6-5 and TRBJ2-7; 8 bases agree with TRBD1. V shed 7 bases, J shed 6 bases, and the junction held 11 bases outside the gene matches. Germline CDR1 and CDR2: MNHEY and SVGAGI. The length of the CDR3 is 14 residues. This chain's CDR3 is CASKPPGQVSEQYF. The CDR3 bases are TGTGCCAGCAAACCACCGGGACAGGTCTCCGAGCAGTACTTC.

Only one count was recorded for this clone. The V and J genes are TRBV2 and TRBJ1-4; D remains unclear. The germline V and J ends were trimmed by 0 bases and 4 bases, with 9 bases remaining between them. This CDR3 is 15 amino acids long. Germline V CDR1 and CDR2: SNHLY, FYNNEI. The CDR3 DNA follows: TGTGCCAGCAGTGAAGCGGGAACGGGTAATGAAAAACTGTTTTTT. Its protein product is CASSEAGTGNEKLFF.

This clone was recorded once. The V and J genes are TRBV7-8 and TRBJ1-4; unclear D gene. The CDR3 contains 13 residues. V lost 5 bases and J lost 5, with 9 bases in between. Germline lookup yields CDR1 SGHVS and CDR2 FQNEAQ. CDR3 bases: TGTGCCAGCAGCCAAGACGGGAATGAAAAACTGTTTTTT. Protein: CASSQDGNEKLFF.

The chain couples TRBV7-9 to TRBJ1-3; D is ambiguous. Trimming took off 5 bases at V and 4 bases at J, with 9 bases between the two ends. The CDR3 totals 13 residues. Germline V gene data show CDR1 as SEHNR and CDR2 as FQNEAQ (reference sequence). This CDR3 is CASSQTEGNTIYF. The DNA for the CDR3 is TGTGCCAGCAGCCAGACCGAGGGAAACACCATATATTTT.

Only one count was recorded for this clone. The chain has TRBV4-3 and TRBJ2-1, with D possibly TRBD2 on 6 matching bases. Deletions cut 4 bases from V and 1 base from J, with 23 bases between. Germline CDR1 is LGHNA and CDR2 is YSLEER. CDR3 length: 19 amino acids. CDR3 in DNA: TGCGCCAGCAGCCTAGGGGTGGGGACTGGGAGGCCGTCCTACAATGAGCAGTTCTTC. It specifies CASSLGVGTGRPSYNEQFF.

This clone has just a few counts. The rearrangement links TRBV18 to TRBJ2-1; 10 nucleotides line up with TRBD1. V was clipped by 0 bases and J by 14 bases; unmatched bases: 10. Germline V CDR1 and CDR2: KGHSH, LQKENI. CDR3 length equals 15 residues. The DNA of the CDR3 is TGTGCCAGCTCACCACCTGGGACAGGGGTCCGAGGAGAGTTCTTC. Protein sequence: CASSPPGTGVRGEFF.

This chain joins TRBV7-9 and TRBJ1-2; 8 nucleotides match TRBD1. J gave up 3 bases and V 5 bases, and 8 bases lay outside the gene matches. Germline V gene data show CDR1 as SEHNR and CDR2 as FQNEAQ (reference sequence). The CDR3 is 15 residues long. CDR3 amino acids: CASSKDRVMDYGYTF. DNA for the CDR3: TGTGCCAGCAGCAAGGACAGGGTGATGGACTATGGCTACACCTTC.

The CDR3 here is CAWSPMRGYTF. For the CDR3, the DNA is TGTGCCTGGAGTCCGATGAGGGGCTACACCTTC. This chain uses TRBV30 with TRBJ1-2; D gene ambiguous. V lost 2 bases to trimming and J lost 8 bases, with 9 bases between them. This CDR3 region has 11 residues. Germline loops: CDR1 GTSNPN, CDR2 SVGIG (reference sequence). Filled out from reference TRBV30 and TRBJ1-2, the complete variable domain reads SQTIHQWPATLVQPVGSPLSLECTVEGTSNPNLYWYRQAAGRGLQLLFYSVGIGQISSEVPQNLSASRPQDRQFILSSKKLLLSDSGFYLCAWSPMRGYTFGSGTRLTVV.

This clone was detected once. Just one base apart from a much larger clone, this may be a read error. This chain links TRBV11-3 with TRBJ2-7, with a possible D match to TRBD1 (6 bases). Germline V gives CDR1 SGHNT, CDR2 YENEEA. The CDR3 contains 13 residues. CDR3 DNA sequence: TGTGCCAGCAGCAGCCGGGACAAATACGAGCAGTGCTTC. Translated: CASSSRDKYEQCF. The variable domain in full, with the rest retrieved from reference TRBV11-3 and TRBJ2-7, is EAGVVQSPRYKIIEKKQPVAFWCNPISGHNTLYWYLQNLGQGPELLIRYENEEAVDDSQLPKDRFSAERLKGVDSTLKIQPAELGDSAVYLCASSSRDKYEQCFGPGTRLTVT.

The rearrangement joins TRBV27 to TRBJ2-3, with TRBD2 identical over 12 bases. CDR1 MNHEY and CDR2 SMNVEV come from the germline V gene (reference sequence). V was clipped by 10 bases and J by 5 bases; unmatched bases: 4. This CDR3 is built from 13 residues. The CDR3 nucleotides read TGTGCCACACGACTAGCGGGAGTAGATACGCAGTATTTT. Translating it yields CATRLAGVDTQYF.

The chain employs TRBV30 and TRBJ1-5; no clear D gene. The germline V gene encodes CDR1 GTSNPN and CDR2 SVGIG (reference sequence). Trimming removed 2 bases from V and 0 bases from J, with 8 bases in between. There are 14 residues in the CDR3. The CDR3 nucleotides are TGTGCCTGGAGTCAGGACTATAGCAATCAGCCCCAGCATTTT. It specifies CAWSQDYSNQPQHF.

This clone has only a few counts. Here the CDR3 reads CASRPTGTGANVLTF. CDR3 coding DNA: TGCGCCAGCAGGCCCACAGGGACTGGGGCCAACGTCCTGACTTTC. This chain uses TRBV5-1 with TRBJ2-6; tentatively, D is TRBD1 (6 bases). CDR1 is SGHRS, CDR2 YFSETQ, per germline. V dropped 5 bases and J dropped 2 bases, with 11 bases sitting between them. This CDR3 is 15 amino acids long.

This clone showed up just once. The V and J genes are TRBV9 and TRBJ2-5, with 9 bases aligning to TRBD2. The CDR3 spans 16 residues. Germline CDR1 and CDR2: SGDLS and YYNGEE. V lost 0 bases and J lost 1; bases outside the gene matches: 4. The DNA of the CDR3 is TGTGCCAGCAGCGTAGGAAGCGGGGGGATCCAAGAGACCCAGTACTTC. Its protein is CASSVGSGGIQETQYF.

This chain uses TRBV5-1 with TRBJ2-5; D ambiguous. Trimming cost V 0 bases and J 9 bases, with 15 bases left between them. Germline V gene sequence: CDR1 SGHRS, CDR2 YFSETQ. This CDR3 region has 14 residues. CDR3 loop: CASSLGRAPSAQYF. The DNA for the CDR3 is TGCGCCAGCAGCTTGGGTCGGGCCCCCAGCGCCCAGTACTTC.

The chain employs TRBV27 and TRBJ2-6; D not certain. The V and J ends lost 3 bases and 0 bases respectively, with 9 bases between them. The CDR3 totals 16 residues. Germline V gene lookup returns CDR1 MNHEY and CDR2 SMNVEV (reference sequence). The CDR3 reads CASSFNQVSGANVLTF. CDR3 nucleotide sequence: TGTGCCAGCAGTTTCAATCAGGTCTCTGGGGCCAACGTCCTGACTTTC.